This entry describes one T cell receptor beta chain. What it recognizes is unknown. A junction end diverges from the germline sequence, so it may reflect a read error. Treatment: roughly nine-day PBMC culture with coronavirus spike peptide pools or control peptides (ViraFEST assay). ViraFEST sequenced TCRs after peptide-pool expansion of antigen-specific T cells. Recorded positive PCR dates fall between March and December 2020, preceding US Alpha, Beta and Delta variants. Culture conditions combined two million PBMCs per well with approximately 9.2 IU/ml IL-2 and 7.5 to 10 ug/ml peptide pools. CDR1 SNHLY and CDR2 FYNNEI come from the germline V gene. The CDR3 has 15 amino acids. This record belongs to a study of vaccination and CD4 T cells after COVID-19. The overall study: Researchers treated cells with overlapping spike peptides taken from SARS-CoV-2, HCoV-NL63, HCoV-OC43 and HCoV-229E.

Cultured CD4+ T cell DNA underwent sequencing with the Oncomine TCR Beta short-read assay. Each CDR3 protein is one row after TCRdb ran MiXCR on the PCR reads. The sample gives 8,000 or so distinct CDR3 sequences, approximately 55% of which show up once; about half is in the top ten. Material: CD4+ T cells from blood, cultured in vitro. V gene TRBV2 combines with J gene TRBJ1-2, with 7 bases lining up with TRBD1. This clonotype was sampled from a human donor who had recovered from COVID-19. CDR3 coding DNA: TGCGCCAGCAGCCAAGAGTGGACAGGTGATTGGAGCTACACCTTC. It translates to CASSQEWTGDWSYTF. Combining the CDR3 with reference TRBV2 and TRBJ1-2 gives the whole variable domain EPEVTQTPSHQVTQMGQEVILRCVPISNHLYFYWYRQILGQKVEFLVSFYNNEISEKSEIFDDQFSVERPDGSNFTLKIRSTKLEDSAMYFCASSQEWTGDWSYTFGSGTRLTVV.